The present TCR beta chain was sequenced within a study of cytomegalovirus exposure and HLA in healthy donors. Study outcomes and limitations: Sequencing artifact likely explains a cluster of highly shared sequence variants.

It was with 60 Vbeta and 13 Jbeta primers that the PCR ran. TCRdb's copy holds only in-frame clones and misses some; the assay was immunoSEQ multiplex PCR. The sample has roughly 180,000 clones, over 75% seen once. With respect to this clone: Its target is not known.

Germline CDR1 is SNHLY and CDR2 is FYNNEI. This CDR3 is 18 amino acids long. J gave up 0 bases and V 6 bases, and 13 bases lay outside the gene matches. This chain uses TRBV2 with TRBJ2-3; 9 bases map to TRBD2. This clonotype was sampled from a man aged 50-59 years in good health and CMV-seropositive. The sequenced sample consisted of PBMCs. The CDR3 sequence is CASRGPASGEFSTDTQYF. In DNA, the CDR3 is TGTGCCAGCAGAGGGCCGGCTAGCGGGGAGTTTAGCACAGATACGCAGTATTTT.